The 17 T cell receptor beta chains below all came from one sample that was sequenced in a study of beta chain features in type 1 diabetes. These receptors are not linked to any known antigen. General study findings and limits: A moderate, significant TCRB CDR3 shortening appeared in type 1 diabetes across four CD4+ subsets.

As every portion of the isolated RNA was reverse transcribed, the sequencing read expressed TCRB transcripts. Profiled with immunoSEQ multiplex PCR; TCRdb holds only in-frame clones, not every one. The table records 50,000 to 70,000 clones, 52% of them present only once. Input material: Tregs from blood. These receptors came from a middle-aged woman with type 1 diabetes.

V and J are TRBV29-1 and TRBJ2-1, with D possibly being TRBD2 (5 bases). The CDR3 length is 13 residues. The germline gives CDR1 SQVTM, CDR2 ANQGSEA. V was shortened by 3 bases and J by 10 bases, with 16 bases between the two germline ends. The CDR3 bases are TGCAGCGTTGATAAAGGTGCGGGTATAGAGCAGTTCTTC. It yields the protein CSVDKGAGIEQFF.

V usage is TRBV4-3 and J usage is TRBJ1-6; D not certain. From germline, CDR1 is LGHNA and CDR2 YSLEER. The CDR3 contains 16 residues. V dropped 1 base and J dropped 0 bases, with 7 bases sitting between them. The CDR3 DNA follows: TGCGCCAGCAGCCAAGGGGCGAGCTCCTATAATTCACCCCTCCACTTT. Its translation is CASSQGASSYNSPLHF.

This rearrangement joins TRBV4-2 to TRBJ2-4, with 10 bases lining up with TRBD2. CDR3 size: 16 residues. V shed 5 bases, J shed 3 bases, and the junction held 7 bases outside the gene matches. CDR1 and CDR2 (germline): LGHNA, YNFKEQ. The CDR3 region is CASSGSGGAGKNIQYF. As DNA, the CDR3 is TGTGCCAGCAGCGGGAGCGGGGGGGCCGGCAAAAACATTCAGTACTTC.

This chain connects TRBV7-2 to TRBJ1-4; D remains unclear. The germline V and J ends were trimmed by 6 bases and 3 bases, with 14 bases remaining between them. CDR1 and CDR2 (germline): SGHTA, FQGNSA. The CDR3 is made up of 15 amino acids. CDR3 DNA: TGTGCCAGCAGTGTACAAACGATTTCTAATGAAAAACTGTTTTTT. Its protein product is CASSVQTISNEKLFF.

The V call is TRBV19, the J call TRBJ1-1; 7 bases fit TRBD1. CDR1 is LNHDA, CDR2 SQIVND, per germline (reference sequence). This CDR3 contains 14 residues. Losses at the gene ends were 7 bases for V and 2 bases for J; bases not matched to a gene: 7. The CDR3: CASTRQGSNTEAFF. Written as DNA, the CDR3 is TGTGCCAGTACCCGACAGGGTAGCAACACTGAAGCTTTCTTT. The entire variable domain, with the rest obtained from reference TRBV19 and TRBJ1-1, is as follows: DGGITQSPKYLFRKEGQNVTLSCEQNLNHDAMYWYRQDPGQGLRLIYYSQIVNDFQKGDIAEGYSVSREKKESFPLTVTSAQKNPTAFYLCASTRQGSNTEAFFGQGTRLTVV.

The chain carries TRBV9 and TRBJ2-3; TRBD1 might be the D (5 bases). Trimming shortened V by 0 bases and J by 3 bases, and 14 bases separated the two germline ends. The CDR3 is made up of 16 amino acids. In germline, CDR1 is SGDLS, CDR2 YYNGEE. CDR3 sequence reads: CASSVAGAIATDTQYF. DNA of the CDR3: TGTGCCAGCAGCGTAGCTGGGGCGATCGCGACAGATACGCAGTATTTT.

In this sample, this clone turned up a few times. The V call is TRBV10-3, the J call TRBJ2-2, with unresolved D. Between the trimmed V and J ends, which lost 3 bases and 1 base, there was a span of 6 bases. Germline loops: CDR1 ENHRY, CDR2 SYGVKD. The CDR3 runs to 14 residues. This CDR3 is CAISEQMNTGELFF. Written as DNA, the CDR3 is TGTGCCATCAGTGAACAGATGAACACCGGGGAGCTGTTTTTT.

The table lists this clone with a few counts. The DNA of the CDR3 is TGTGCCAGCAGTTACCAGGGGAGAGAAAAACTGTTTTTT. It translates to CASSYQGREKLFF. This chain links TRBV6-6 with TRBJ1-4; weak D call: TRBD1 (6 bases). Germline loops: CDR1 MNHNY, CDR2 SVGAGI (reference sequence). V was cut by 2 bases and J by 8 bases, with 9 bases left in between. The length of the CDR3 is 13 residues.

In this sample, this clone turned up a few times. V gene TRBV7-9 combines with J gene TRBJ1-4; D is ambiguous. V shed 5 bases and J shed 5 bases, with 21 bases lying between them. The CDR3 loop spans 17 amino acids. The V gene's germline CDR1 is SEHNR and CDR2 FQNEAQ (reference sequence). CDR3 sequence reads: CASSAQFGKNRNEKLFF. CDR3 coding DNA: TGTGCCAGCAGCGCCCAGTTCGGGAAGAATCGCAATGAAAAACTGTTTTTT.

The chain links TRBV5-1 to TRBJ2-1; possibly TRBD2 for D (5 bases). Trimming pared 0 bases from V and 8 bases from J, leaving 15 bases between. The CDR3 totals 15 residues. Germline-derived CDR1 and CDR2 are SGHRS and YFSETQ. The CDR3 reads CASSLGRSGLDEQFF. CDR3 coding DNA: TGCGCCAGCAGCTTGGGAAGAAGCGGATTGGATGAGCAGTTCTTC.

This clone was seen more than once but under ten times. The rearrangement links TRBV7-9 to TRBJ1-1; D is perhaps TRBD1 (6 bases). CDR1 SEHNR and CDR2 FQNEAQ come from the germline V gene (reference sequence). The length of the CDR3 is 12 residues. V lost 5 bases and J lost 8, with 12 bases in between. This chain's CDR3 is CASSDPDREAFF. CDR3 coding DNA: TGTGCCAGCAGCGACCCGGACAGAGAAGCTTTCTTT.

The DNA of the CDR3 is TGTGCCAGCAGCGGACAGGGGGCGCGAGGCTACACCTTC. Residues: CASSGQGARGYTF. This chain joins TRBV7-2 and TRBJ1-2; 11 positions match TRBD1. The junction had 4 bases not matched to a gene; V was cut back by 5 bases and J by 8 bases. The germline V gene has CDR1 SGHTA and CDR2 FQGNSA. The CDR3 runs 13 residues. The whole variable domain, filled in from reference TRBV7-2 and TRBJ1-2, reads GAGVSQSPSNKVTEKGKDVELRCDPISGHTALYWYRQSLGQGLEFLIYFQGNSAPDKSGLPSDRFSAERTGGSVSTLTIQRTQQEDSAVYLCASSGQGARGYTFGSGTRLTVV.

V gene TRBV7-9 combines with J gene TRBJ1-5; D uncertain. This CDR3 has 15 residues. Between the trimmed V and J ends, which lost 3 bases and 4 bases, there was a span of 13 bases. In germline, CDR1 is SEHNR, CDR2 FQNEAQ (reference sequence). CDR3 coding DNA: TGTGCCAGCAGCTTGGAGGGTGGCTATAATCAGCCCCAGCATTTT. Amino acids: CASSLEGGYNQPQHF.

This clone was observed a handful of times. The chain employs TRBV7-3 and TRBJ2-3; 7 nucleotides match TRBD2. Germline V gene lookup returns CDR1 SGHTA and CDR2 FQGTGA. V lost 2 bases and J lost 4; bases outside the gene matches: 6. This CDR3 region has 15 residues. CDR3: CASSLQGGEADTQYF. CDR3 sequence (DNA): TGTGCCAGCAGCTTACAGGGAGGGGAGGCAGATACGCAGTATTTT.

The rearrangement joins TRBV29-1 to TRBJ2-3, with D possibly matching TRBD1 (5 bases). The CDR3 consists of 12 residues. V lost 4 bases, J lost 4 bases, and 9 bases lay in between. Germline V gene sequence: CDR1 SQVTM, CDR2 ANQGSEA. The CDR3 protein is CSVAGLSDTQYF. The CDR3 DNA reads TGCAGCGTTGCAGGGTTATCAGATACGCAGTATTTT.

This CDR3 is CASSQRGGAGSGYTF. CDR3 DNA sequence: TGTGCCAGCAGTCAACGGGGGGGGGCAGGCTCTGGCTACACCTTC. The rearrangement uses TRBV6-5 and TRBJ1-2; possibly TRBD1 for D (6 bases). The ends were cut back, 5 bases at V and 7 bases at J, with 20 bases in the middle. Germline assignment: CDR1 MNHEY and CDR2 SVGAGI. CDR3 length equals 15 residues.

This clone was detected only a few times. The rearrangement uses TRBV20-1 and TRBJ1-2, with TRBD1 identical over 9 bases. The CDR3 length is 11 residues. Germline V gene data show CDR1 as DFQATT and CDR2 as SNEGSKA (reference sequence). V trimming: 7 bases; J trimming: 5 bases; junction bases outside the gene matches: 2. The CDR3 region is CSGGTGYGYTF. The CDR3, as DNA: TGCAGTGGAGGGACAGGGTATGGCTACACCTTC.